This TCR beta chain was captured by sequencing in a study of blood T cell repertoires in COVID-19 (dated by TCRdb to between 2020 and 2021). Regarding the complete study: The collaborator samples originated in the United States, Italy and Spain and spanned the acute and convalescent phases of COVID-19. The dataset comprised deeply sampled blood TCRbeta repertoires from subjects exposed to, actively infected with, or recovered from COVID-19. Samples came from the ongoing ImmuneRACE study (first 160 participants) plus 1,254 subjects from 6 global collaborators. The prospective study material was composed of cDNA or gDNA derived from T cells, B-cell-depleted T cells, or PBMCs. The repertoires were made available in a free public database intended to serve as a resource for research on the immune response to SARS-CoV-2. HLA class I and class II types, where available, came from metadata supplied by the sample provider rather than from assay-based typing. The sample metadata nearly always contained a de-identified subject ID, COVID-19 status, age in years and sex.

Enrolling through a virtual design, the prospective study's participants ranged in age from roughly 18 to 90 years and lived across approximately 25 United States geographic areas. In the prospective study, cohorts were assigned on the basis of participant-reported clinical history obtained from a screening survey and a study questionnaire. Mobile phlebotomists in the prospective study collected whole blood, serum and a nasopharyngeal or oropharyngeal swab from every participant. Additional blood draws and questionnaires over an approximately 2-month period could optionally be provided by prospective study participants. Before DNA extraction, blood samples from the prospective study were shipped at room temperature or frozen. The immunoSEQ Assay, a bias-controlled multiplex PCR, was used to amplify TCRbeta CDR3 regions from genomic DNA. The paper's data handling went like this. The number of nucleated cells in each sample was estimated by amplification of reference gene primers within the assay. To quantify the absolute abundance of each unique TCRbeta CDR3 rearrangement, sequence reads were collapsed and filtered. For each sample, productive Simpson clonality was calculated by taking the square root of Simpson's diversity index across productive rearrangements. The table comes from immuneACCESS by way of TCRdb, which keeps in-frame sequences with V and J called. Part of the clones is missing from these tables; in studies checked, under half for an unresolved V gene and the rest for unknown reasons. The V and J calls and the clone size are those of that table, but D and trimming were determined from the DNA. Across this sample there are approximately 260,000 clones, with around 88% seen only once. The ten largest clones add up to 0.95% to 1.5% of the sample.

A remark on this clone: It has no known antigen specificity. No per-base quality is available; no much larger clone lies one base away.

Findings and caveats that apply to the study as a whole: The amount of clinical and demographic metadata varied by source and participant and was provided uncurated.

The trim is 1 base for V and 0 bases for J, with a gap of 7 bases between the germline ends. Including cysteine and phenylalanine, the CDR3 has 14 amino acids. The retained sequence is limited to the CDR3, 42 bases, with the frame set at the first base. CDR1 SGHRS and CDR2 YFSETQ are derived from the germline V gene. In this chain, TRBV5-1 is recombined with TRBJ1-1, with the identity of the D gene unclear. The sequenced sample consisted of PBMCs or T cells enriched from blood (not recorded which). The TCR originated in a woman in her thirties or forties with acute COVID-19. The CDR3 region reads CASSLHNLNTEAFF. The DNA sequence reads TGCGCCAGCAGCTTGCACAACCTGAACACTGAAGCTTTCTTT.